The TCR beta chain described here comes from a study of blood T cell repertoires in COVID-19. Study details: Specimens from acute and convalescent COVID-19 originated in the United States, Italy and Spain.

Between the trimmed V and J ends, which lost 4 bases and 0 bases, there was a span of 21 bases. Germline V gene sequence: CDR1 GTSNPN, CDR2 SVGIG (reference sequence). The CDR3 spans 17 residues. The repertoire was sequenced with immunoSEQ multiplex PCR; TCRdb's copy has only in-frame clones and lacks some. This sample has about 130,000 clones, with 70% to 90% found just once. The clonotype comes from a woman aged 60-70 years with acute or convalescent COVID-19. The rearrangement joins TRBV30 to TRBJ1-1; no clear D. Sequences were obtained from peripheral blood. The DNA for the CDR3 is TGTGCCTGGACCGCCGGGTACCCGCAATGGATGAACACTGAAGCTTTCTTT. Translated, it gives CAWTAGYPQWMNTEAFF.